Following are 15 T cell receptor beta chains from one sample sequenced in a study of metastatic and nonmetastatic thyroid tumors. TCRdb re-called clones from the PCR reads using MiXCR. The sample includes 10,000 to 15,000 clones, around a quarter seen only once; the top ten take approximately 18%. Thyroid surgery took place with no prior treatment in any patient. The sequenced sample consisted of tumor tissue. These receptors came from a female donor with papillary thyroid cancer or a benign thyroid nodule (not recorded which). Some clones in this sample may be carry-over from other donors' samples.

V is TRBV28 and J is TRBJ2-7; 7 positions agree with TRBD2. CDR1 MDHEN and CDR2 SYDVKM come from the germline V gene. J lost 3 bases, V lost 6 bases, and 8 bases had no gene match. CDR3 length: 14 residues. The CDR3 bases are TGTGCCAGCAGACCGGAGCGGGGATACTACGAGCAGTACTTC. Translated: CASRPERGYYEQYF.

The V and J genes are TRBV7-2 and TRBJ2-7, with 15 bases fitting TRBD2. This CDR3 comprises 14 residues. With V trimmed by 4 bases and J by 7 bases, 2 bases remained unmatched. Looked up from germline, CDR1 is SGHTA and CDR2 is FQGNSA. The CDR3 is CASSSGTSGREQYF. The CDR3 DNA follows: TGTGCCAGCAGCTCCGGGACTAGCGGGAGGGAGCAGTACTTC.

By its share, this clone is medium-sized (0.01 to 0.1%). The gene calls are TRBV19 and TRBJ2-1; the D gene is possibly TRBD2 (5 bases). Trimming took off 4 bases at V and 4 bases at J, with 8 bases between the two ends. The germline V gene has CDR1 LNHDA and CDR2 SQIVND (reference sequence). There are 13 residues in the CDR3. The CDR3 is CASSTSRYNEQFF. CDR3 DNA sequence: TGTGCCAGTAGTACTAGCAGATACAATGAGCAGTTCTTC.

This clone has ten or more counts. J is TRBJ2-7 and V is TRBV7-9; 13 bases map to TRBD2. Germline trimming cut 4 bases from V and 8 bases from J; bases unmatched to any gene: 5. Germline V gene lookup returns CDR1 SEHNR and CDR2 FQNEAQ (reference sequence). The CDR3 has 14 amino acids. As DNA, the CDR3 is TGTGCCAGCAGCTCCGGGACTAGCGGGGTTCAGCAGTACTTC. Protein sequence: CASSSGTSGVQQYF.

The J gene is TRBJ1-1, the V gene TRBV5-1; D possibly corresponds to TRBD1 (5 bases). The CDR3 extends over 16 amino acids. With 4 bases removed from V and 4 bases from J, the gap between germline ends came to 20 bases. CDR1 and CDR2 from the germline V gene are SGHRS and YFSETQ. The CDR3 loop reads CASSAGGRVWSTEAFF. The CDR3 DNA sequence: TGCGCCAGCAGCGCTGGGGGTCGGGTTTGGAGCACTGAAGCTTTCTTT. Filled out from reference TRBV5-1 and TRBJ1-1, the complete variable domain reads KAGVTQTPRYLIKTRGQQVTLSCSPISGHRSVSWYQQTPGQGLQFLFEYFSETQRNKGNFPGRFSGRQFSNSRSEMNVSTLELGDSALYLCASSAGGRVWSTEAFFGQGTRLTVV.

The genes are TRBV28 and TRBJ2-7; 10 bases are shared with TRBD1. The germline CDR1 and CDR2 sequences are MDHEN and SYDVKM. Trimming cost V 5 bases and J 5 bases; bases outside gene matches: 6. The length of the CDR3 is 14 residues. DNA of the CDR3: TGTGCCAGCAGTACCGGGACAGGGGCCCACGAGCAGTACTTC. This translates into CASSTGTGAHEQYF.

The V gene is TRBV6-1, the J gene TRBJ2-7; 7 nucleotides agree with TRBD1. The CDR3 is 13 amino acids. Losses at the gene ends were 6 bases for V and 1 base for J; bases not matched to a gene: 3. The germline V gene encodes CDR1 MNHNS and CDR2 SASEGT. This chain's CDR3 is CASRRTGSYEQYF. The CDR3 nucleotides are TGTGCCAGCAGAAGGACAGGATCCTACGAGCAGTACTTC.

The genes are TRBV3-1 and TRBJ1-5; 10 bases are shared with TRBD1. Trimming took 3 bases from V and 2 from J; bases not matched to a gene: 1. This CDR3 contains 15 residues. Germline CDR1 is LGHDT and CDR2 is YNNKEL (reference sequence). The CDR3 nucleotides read TGTGCCAGCAGCCACGGGACAGGGGGCAATCAGCCCCAGCATTTT. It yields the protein CASSHGTGGNQPQHF.

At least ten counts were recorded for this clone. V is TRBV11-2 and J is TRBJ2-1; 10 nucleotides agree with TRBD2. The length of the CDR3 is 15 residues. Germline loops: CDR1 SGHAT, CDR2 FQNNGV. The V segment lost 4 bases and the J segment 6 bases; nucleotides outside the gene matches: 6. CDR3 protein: CASSSRTSGLNEQFF. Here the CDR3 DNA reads TGTGCCAGCAGCTCACGGACTAGCGGACTCAATGAGCAGTTCTTC.

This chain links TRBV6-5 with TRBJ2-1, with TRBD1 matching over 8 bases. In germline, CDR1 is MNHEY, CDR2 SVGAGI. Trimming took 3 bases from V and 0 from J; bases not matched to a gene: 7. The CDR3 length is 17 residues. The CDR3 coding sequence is TGTGCCAGCAGTTATTCTCCAACAGGGGGCTCCTACAATGAGCAGTTCTTC. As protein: CASSYSPTGGSYNEQFF.

The CDR3 sequence: CAISGLRDLDEQFF. The CDR3 DNA reads TGTGCCATCTCGGGTCTGCGGGATTTGGATGAGCAGTTCTTC. The chain couples TRBV28 to TRBJ2-1; D is perhaps TRBD2 (6 bases). Germline CDR1 is MDHEN and CDR2 is SYDVKM. This CDR3 is 14 amino acids long. The ends were cut back, 10 bases at V and 8 bases at J, with 21 bases in the middle.

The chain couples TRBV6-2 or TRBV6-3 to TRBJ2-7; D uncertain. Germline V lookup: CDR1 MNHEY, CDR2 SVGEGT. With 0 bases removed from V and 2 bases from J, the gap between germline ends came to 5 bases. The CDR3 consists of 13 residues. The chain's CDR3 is CASSYSTTYEQYF. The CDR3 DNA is TGTGCCAGCAGTTACTCGACAACCTACGAGCAGTACTTC.

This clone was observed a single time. Here the CDR3 reads CASSSTDNEQFF. The DNA for the CDR3 is TGTGCCAGCAGCTCTACAGACAATGAGCAGTTCTTC. This chain joins TRBV5-6 and TRBJ2-1; D gene unclear. The germline V gene encodes CDR1 SGHDT and CDR2 YYEEEE. V gave up 3 bases and J gave up 5 bases, with 6 bases separating them. The CDR3 runs 12 residues.

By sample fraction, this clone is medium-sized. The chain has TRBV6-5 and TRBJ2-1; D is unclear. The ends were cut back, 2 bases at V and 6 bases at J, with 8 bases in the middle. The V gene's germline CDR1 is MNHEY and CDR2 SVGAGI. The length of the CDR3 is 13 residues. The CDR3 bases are TGTGCCAGCAGTTACGAGAGGACCAATGAGCAGTTCTTC. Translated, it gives CASSYERTNEQFF.

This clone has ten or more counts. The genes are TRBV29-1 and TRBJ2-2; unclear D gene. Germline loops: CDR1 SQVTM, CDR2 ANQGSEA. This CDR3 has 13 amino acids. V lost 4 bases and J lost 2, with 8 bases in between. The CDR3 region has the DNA TGCAGCGTTGGGGATTTTAACACCGGGGAGCTGTTTTTT. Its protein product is CSVGDFNTGELFF.